One and the same sample provided the 14 T cell receptor beta chains below, sequenced in a study of PD-L1 blockade in urothelial cancer. Time point given: pretreatment peripheral blood. Profiled with immunoSEQ multiplex PCR; TCRdb holds only in-frame clones, not every one. Of about 52,000 clones listed, around four fifths are singletons. Sequencing was performed on PBMCs, taken around atezolizumab (anti-PD-L1) treatment. The receptor source for this set is a man aged 50-60 years with urothelial cancer.

The V gene is TRBV4-2, the J gene TRBJ1-1, with D hard to call. The CDR3 length is 15 residues. Germline V lookup: CDR1 LGHNA, CDR2 YNFKEQ. Trimming cost V 0 bases and J 4 bases, with 12 bases left between them. CDR3 sequence reads: CASSQDPGKGTEAFF. The CDR3 DNA sequence: TGTGCCAGCAGCCAAGATCCGGGGAAGGGCACTGAAGCTTTCTTT.

The count of this clone is one. V usage is TRBV4-1 and J usage is TRBJ2-1; 8 positions match TRBD2. Germline V gene data show CDR1 as MGHRA and CDR2 as YSYEKL. This CDR3 is 14 amino acids long. With V trimmed by 7 bases and J by 0 bases, 2 bases remained unmatched. CDR3 loop: CASTSGGSYNEQFF. Written as DNA, the CDR3 is TGCGCCAGCACCAGCGGGGGCTCCTACAATGAGCAGTTCTTC.

The V and J genes are TRBV7-2 and TRBJ2-2; D is unresolved. CDR3 length: 14 residues. Germline CDR1 reads SGHTA; CDR2 reads FQGNSA. Trimming pared 5 bases from V and 4 bases from J, leaving 11 bases between. CDR3 DNA: TGTGCCAGCAGCCCATCGACTGGCACCGGGGAGCTGTTTTTT. Protein product: CASSPSTGTGELFF.

In this sample, this clone turned up once. The J gene is TRBJ2-7, the V gene TRBV27, with TRBD2 matching over 13 bases. V lost 5 bases, J lost 5 bases, and 6 bases stayed unmatched. Germline lookup yields CDR1 MNHEY and CDR2 SMNVEV (reference sequence). CDR3 size: 15 residues. CDR3: CASSPGLAGAHEQYF. The CDR3 region has the DNA TGTGCCAGCAGTCCCGGACTAGCGGGAGCCCACGAGCAGTACTTC.

This chain joins TRBV4-3 and TRBJ2-3, with TRBD2 identical over 13 bases. This CDR3 is built from 15 residues. Trimming cost V 3 bases and J 6 bases; bases outside gene matches: 3. Germline loops: CDR1 LGHNA, CDR2 YSLEER. This chain's CDR3 is CASSHGLAGADTQYF. The CDR3 nucleotides are TGCGCCAGCAGCCACGGACTAGCGGGAGCCGATACGCAGTATTTT.

The chain employs TRBV7-6 and TRBJ2-1; possibly TRBD1 for D (6 bases). The CDR3 contains 14 residues. The V and J ends lost 2 bases and 1 base respectively, with 6 bases between them. Germline V CDR1 and CDR2: SGHVS, FNYEAQ. CDR3 coding DNA: TGTGCCAGCAGCTTACAGGGGTCCTACAATGAGCAGTTCTTC. It yields the protein CASSLQGSYNEQFF.

This clone has just one count. This sequence joins TRBV9 and TRBJ2-5; D perhaps matches TRBD2 (6 bases). There are 15 residues in the CDR3. Germline CDR1 is SGDLS and CDR2 is YYNGEE. Deletions cut 3 bases from V and 0 bases from J, with 12 bases between. Here the CDR3 reads CASSGSGTNQETQYF. The CDR3 nucleotides read TGTGCCAGCAGCGGTAGCGGAACGAACCAAGAGACCCAGTACTTC.

The chain links TRBV7-2 to TRBJ1-2, with D perhaps matching TRBD1 (5 bases). The CDR3 is 12 amino acids. Trimming shortened V by 11 bases and J by 2 bases, and 12 bases separated the two germline ends. Germline lookup yields CDR1 SGHTA and CDR2 FQGNSA. As DNA, the CDR3 is TGTGCCGTCCCGAAGGGGAACTATGGCTACACCTTC. Its translation is CAVPKGNYGYTF. Variable domain in full (rest from reference TRBV7-2 and TRBJ1-2): GAGVSQSPSNKVTEKGKDVELRCDPISGHTALYWYRQSLGQGLEFLIYFQGNSAPDKSGLPSDRFSAERTGGSVSTLTIQRTQQEDSAVYLCAVPKGNYGYTFGSGTRLTVV.

This clone has a handful of counts. CDR3 amino acids: CASSEIGGGDYNEQFF. The DNA of the CDR3 is TGTGCCAGCAGTGAGATAGGCGGTGGCGATTACAATGAGCAGTTCTTC. The gene calls are TRBV2 and TRBJ2-1, with unresolved D. Deletions cut 3 bases from V and 4 bases from J, with 16 bases between. From germline, CDR1 is SNHLY and CDR2 FYNNEI. The CDR3 is 16 residues long.

V and J are TRBV11-2 and TRBJ1-2, with 8 bases identical to TRBD1. Germline V CDR1 and CDR2: SGHAT, FQNNGV. V lost 4 bases, J lost 2 bases, and 3 bases stayed unmatched. This CDR3 is built from 14 residues. CDR3 residues: CASSYGQGNYGYTF. For the CDR3, the DNA is TGTGCCAGCAGCTACGGACAGGGAAACTATGGCTACACCTTC.

The chain is built from TRBV28 and TRBJ2-5; perhaps TRBD1 as D (5 bases). Trimming left V 5 bases short and J 5 bases short, with 12 bases between. Germline V CDR1 and CDR2: MDHEN, SYDVKM. The CDR3 covers 13 residues. Here the CDR3 reads CASSPDIRETQYF. The CDR3, as DNA: TGTGCCAGCAGTCCGGACATTAGGGAGACCCAGTACTTC.

This rearrangement joins TRBV6-5 to TRBJ1-6, with 8 bases lining up with TRBD1. From germline, CDR1 is MNHEY and CDR2 SVGAGI. The CDR3 is 14 amino acids. With 7 bases clipped from V and 7 bases from J, the junction kept 6 bases outside the gene matches. CDR3 loop: CASTRDRLNSPLHF. The DNA for the CDR3 is TGTGCCAGCACCCGGGACAGGTTAAATTCACCCCTCCACTTT.

The chain's CDR3 is CASSSTLAGPSEQYF. CDR3 sequence (DNA): TGTGCCAGCAGCTCTACGCTAGCGGGACCGTCTGAGCAGTACTTC. The gene calls are TRBV7-8 and TRBJ2-7; TRBD2 matches 9 bases. Germline V gene data show CDR1 as SGHVS and CDR2 as FQNEAQ. The J segment lost 7 bases and the V segment lost 4 bases, leaving 11 bases of the junction unmatched. The CDR3 contains 15 residues.

The count of this clone is one. The chain links TRBV19 to TRBJ2-7; 10 bases are a match to TRBD2. The CDR3 contains 14 residues. Losses at the gene ends were 6 bases for V and 8 bases for J; bases not matched to a gene: 10. From germline, CDR1 is LNHDA and CDR2 SQIVND (reference sequence). CDR3 amino acids: CASSPGLAGEQQYF. The CDR3 DNA sequence: TGTGCCAGTAGCCCAGGGCTAGCGGGAGAACAGCAGTACTTC. Full variable domain (rest looked up from reference TRBV19 and TRBJ2-7): DGGITQSPKYLFRKEGQNVTLSCEQNLNHDAMYWYRQDPGQGLRLIYYSQIVNDFQKGDIAEGYSVSREKKESFPLTVTSAQKNPTAFYLCASSPGLAGEQQYFGPGTRLTVT.